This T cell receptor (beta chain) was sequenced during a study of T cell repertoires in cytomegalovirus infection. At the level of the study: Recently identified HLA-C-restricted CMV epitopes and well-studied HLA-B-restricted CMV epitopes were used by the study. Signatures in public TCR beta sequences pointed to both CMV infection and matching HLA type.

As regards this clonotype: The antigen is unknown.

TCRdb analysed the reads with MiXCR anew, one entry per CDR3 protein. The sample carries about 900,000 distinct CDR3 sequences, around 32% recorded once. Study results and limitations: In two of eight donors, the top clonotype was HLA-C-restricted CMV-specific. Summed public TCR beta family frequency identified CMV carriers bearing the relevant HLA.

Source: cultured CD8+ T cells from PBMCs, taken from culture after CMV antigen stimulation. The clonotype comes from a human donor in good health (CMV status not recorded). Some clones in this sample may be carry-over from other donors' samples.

This chain's CDR3 is CASSLAGLHTQYF. The CDR3 DNA reads TGTGCCAGCAGCTTAGCGGGACTTCATACGCAGTATTTT. This chain joins TRBV7-8 and TRBJ2-3, with D possibly TRBD2 on 6 matching bases. Trimming took 0 bases from V and 7 from J, leaving 8 bases between them. The CDR3 has 13 residues. Germline loops: CDR1 SGHVS, CDR2 FQNEAQ.